This T cell receptor beta chain was captured in a study of Tregs in tolerant kidney transplant recipients. Sequencing was performed with immunoSEQ multiplex PCR; in TCRdb, only in-frame clones are kept and a portion is missing. The sample holds hundreds of thousands of clones; around 82% are singletons and the top ten take under 0.65%. The CDR3 consists of 13 residues. The germline V gene has CDR1 MNHEY and CDR2 SMNVEV (reference sequence). With 5 bases removed from V and 3 bases from J, the gap between germline ends came to 9 bases. Sequenced: CD4+ T cells from blood. The genes are TRBV27 and TRBJ2-3; D uncertain. This receptor was identified in a human donor in good health. CDR3 loop: CASSPYQTDTQYF. In DNA form, the CDR3 reads TGTGCCAGCAGTCCTTATCAAACAGATACGCAGTATTTT.